This T cell receptor beta chain originates from a study of shared clonotypes between healthy human individuals. TCRdb's table, derived via immunoSEQ multiplex PCR, lists solely in-frame clones and lacks some. The sample gives millions of clones, around nine tenths of which show up once; under 0.15% is in the top ten. The trim removed 4 bases at V and 0 bases at J, leaving 6 bases unmatched. CDR1 SGHRS and CDR2 YFSETQ come from the germline V gene. The CDR3 runs 16 residues. The receptor comes from a man between 18 and 35 years old in good health. The genes are TRBV5-1 and TRBJ2-2, with 7 bases lining up with TRBD1. Sequences were obtained from naive CD4+ T cells sorted from blood. Subset of the sample: CD45RA+ positively selected. CDR3: CASSDRERSNTGELFF. The DNA for the CDR3 is TGCGCCAGCAGCGACAGGGAGAGATCGAACACCGGGGAGCTGTTTTTT.